The present T cell receptor (beta chain) was sequenced within a study of CD8 T cells in ankylosing spondylitis (dated by TCRdb to about 2017). The study in broad terms: To find TCR variants linked to disease, the study profiled T cell receptor beta repertoires in ankylosing spondylitis patients and healthy donors. In total, the full study cohort was made up of some 110 healthy donors and 25 or so ankylosing spondylitis patients. Peripheral blood samples were taken, and synovial fluid was additionally collected from ankylosing spondylitis patients.

What the authors observed across the whole study: Blood from ankylosing spondylitis patients appeared to be characterized by a TCR beta motif composed of about eight highly homologous amino acid variants. According to the report, matched synovial fluid samples from ankylosing spondylitis patients were significantly enriched for the disease-linked clones. The disease-linked clones had a CD8+ phenotype and were found at relatively low frequencies in peripheral blood. Some motif variants had previously been reported in the synovial fluid and blood of reactive arthritis patients, which suggests shared mechanisms of disease initiation.

These reads were obtained on an Illumina HiSeq 2500. Quantitative 5'-RACE with molecular barcodes was the method used to prepare the TCR beta libraries. The original methods were these. To identify disease-linked TCR variants, a new computational method was used, one built on a probabilistic model of VDJ rearrangement. TCRdb took the public reads, trimmed them with fastp at Q25, ran MiXCR for clone calling and kept in-frame beta chains. CDR3 protein sequences are deduplicated, and each keeps its most common genes and DNA. The V and J calls shown here were made by TCRdb, not taken from the authors' results. In all, the sample holds 350,000 or so distinct CDR3 sequences, and less than 9.5% of those were seen once. Less than 15% of the sample rests with the top ten. This clonotype was picked up a small number of times. The antigen it recognizes is unknown. No quality values exist for individual bases; no much larger clone is one base distant.

The CDR3 starts with the cysteine, ends with the phenylalanine, and has 12 residues. Only the CDR3 region is kept as DNA, spanning 36 bases read in frame from base 1. The germline V gene gives CDR1 as SGHRS and CDR2 as YFSETQ. Trimming costs V 3 bases and J 7 bases, and their ends lie 11 bases apart. The V and J genes are TRBV5-1 and TRBJ2-7; the D gene is possibly TRBD1, with 6 bases matching. This receptor was obtained from a male donor with ankylosing spondylitis. The specimen was blood, either unsorted or a sorted T cell fraction (not recorded which). The DNA reads TGCGCCAGCAGCTCACAGGGTAAGGAGCAGTACTTC. This is translated as CASSSQGKEQYF.